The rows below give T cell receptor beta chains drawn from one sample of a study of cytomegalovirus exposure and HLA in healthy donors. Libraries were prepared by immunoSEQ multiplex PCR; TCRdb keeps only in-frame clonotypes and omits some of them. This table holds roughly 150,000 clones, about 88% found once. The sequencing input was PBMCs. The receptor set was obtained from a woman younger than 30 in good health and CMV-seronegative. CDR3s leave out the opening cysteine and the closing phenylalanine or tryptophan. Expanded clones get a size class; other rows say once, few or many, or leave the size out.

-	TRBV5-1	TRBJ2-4	ASSSRQDIQY
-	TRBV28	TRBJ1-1	ASSLGGGGGTEAF
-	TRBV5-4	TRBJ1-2	ASSSASEGSGGYT
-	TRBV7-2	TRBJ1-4	ASSDRGQGTEKLF
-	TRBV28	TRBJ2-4	ASSPSGRGKLGKNIQY
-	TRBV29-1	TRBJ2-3	SVMQAMDTQY
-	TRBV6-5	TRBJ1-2	ASSYSAPGFGYT
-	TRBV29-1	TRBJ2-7	SVHLLGRGGYEQY
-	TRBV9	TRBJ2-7	ASSSGRGSYEQY
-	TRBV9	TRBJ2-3	ASSVGVGGFDTQY
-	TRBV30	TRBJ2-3	AWAPGLEDTQY
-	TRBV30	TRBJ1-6	AWDPRYGRGRSPLH
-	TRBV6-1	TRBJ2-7	ASGGPQGPYEQY
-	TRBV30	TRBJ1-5	AWSLGQGRNQPQH
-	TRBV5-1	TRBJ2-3	ASSSSGGASGDTQY
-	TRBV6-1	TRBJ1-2	ASSAEGQDYGYT
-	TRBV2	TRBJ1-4	ASSDGVKSANEKLF
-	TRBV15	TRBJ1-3	ATESGNSGNTIY
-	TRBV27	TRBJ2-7	ASSFSFGESTYEQY
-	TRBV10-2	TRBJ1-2	ASSWESLGYT
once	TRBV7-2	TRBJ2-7	ASSLDPRGSEQY
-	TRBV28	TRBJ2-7	ASSDPTPRGFYEQY
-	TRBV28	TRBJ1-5	ASSPEGGYSNQPQH
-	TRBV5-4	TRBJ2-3	ASSLQNTDTQY
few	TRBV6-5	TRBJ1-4	ASRTGGADEKLF
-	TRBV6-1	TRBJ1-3	ASSESYGYSGNTIY
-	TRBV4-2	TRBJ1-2	ASSPLGDDLGYT
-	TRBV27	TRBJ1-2	ASSSTGGVRDGYT
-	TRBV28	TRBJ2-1	ASRLAGELYNEQF